This T cell receptor (beta chain) originates from a study of CD8 T cells in Susac syndrome (dated by TCRdb to the late 2010s). Looking at the study overall: Repertoire sequencing was used to test whether CD8+ T cell activation and differentiation in Susac syndrome was antigen driven. The clonality of the CD8+ T cell repertoire was compared across approximately 12 healthy donors, some 14 Susac syndrome patients and about 15 multiple sclerosis patients. General conclusions and limits of the study: The number of individuals in the TCR sequencing and HLA analysis was acknowledged as relatively small.

Comment on this clonotype: Its antigen is unknown. Per-base quality was not reported, and no clone a single base away is much larger than it.

Trimming accounts for 7 bases at V and 9 bases at J, while the number of junction bases matched to no gene is 11. As encoded in the germline V gene (reference sequence), CDR1 is MNHEY while CDR2 is SMNVEV. From the cysteine up to the phenylalanine, the CDR3 has a length of 14 residues. Only the CDR3 DNA is retained, 42 bases long and in frame from the first base. RNA was extracted with the RNeasy kit and roughly 0.45 to 1 ug was reverse transcribed using random hexamers. TCR beta CDR3 regions were amplified with the immunoSEQ multiplex PCR assay covering 54 Vbeta and 13 Jbeta segments. PCR amplification bias was corrected by using a synthetic template baseline for primer optimization and computational correction. Turning to the authors' computational methods: Only productive sequences were kept, with reads annotated to V, D and J genes according to IMGT and analyzed in immunoSEQ Analyzer. Clonality was calculated as one minus the Shannon entropy normalized by log2 of the number of productive unique sequences. For each patient and control, public and private clones were evaluated within the 100 most prevalent clones. Clones were defined as Susac-specific if absent from the healthy and MS cohorts, from under 1,200 published viral clones and from other ImmuneACCESS disease sequences. TCRdb reprocessed the public reads (quality trimming at Q25 with fastp, clone calling with MiXCR) and kept in-frame beta chains. Each entry is one CDR3 protein sequence, shown with its most common DNA and genes. V and J calls and clone size were set by TCRdb, not the authors. This sample holds roughly 400,000 distinct CDR3 sequences; approximately 85% were observed only once. The leading ten clones occupy under 0.15% of the sample.

Peripheral blood CD8+ and CD4+ T cells from healthy donors, Susac syndrome patients and multiple sclerosis patients were profiled by high-throughput TCR beta sequencing. Treatment-naive patients with stable or active relapsing-remitting disease fulfilling revised McDonald criteria were used as multiple sclerosis controls. CD8+ TEMRA cells were enriched by FACS, while bulk CD8+ and CD4+ T cells were purified by magnetic negative isolation. Blood was drawn into EDTA tubes, processed within 24 hours, and PBMCs were isolated by density gradient centrifugation. PBMCs destined for TCR sequencing were cryopreserved in liquid nitrogen and later thawed in a 37 °C water bath. The sorted or isolated CD4+, CD8+ and CD8+ TEMRA cells had a purity of 90% or higher.

The rearrangement combines TRBV27 with TRBJ2-1, with 8 junctional bases fitting TRBD2. Specimen: CD8+ T cells from PBMCs. The clonotype comes from a human donor with multiple sclerosis. The DNA sequence is TGTGCCAGCACCCTAACTAGCGGTTCGGGTGAGCAGTTCTTC. The resulting protein is CASTLTSGSGEQFF.